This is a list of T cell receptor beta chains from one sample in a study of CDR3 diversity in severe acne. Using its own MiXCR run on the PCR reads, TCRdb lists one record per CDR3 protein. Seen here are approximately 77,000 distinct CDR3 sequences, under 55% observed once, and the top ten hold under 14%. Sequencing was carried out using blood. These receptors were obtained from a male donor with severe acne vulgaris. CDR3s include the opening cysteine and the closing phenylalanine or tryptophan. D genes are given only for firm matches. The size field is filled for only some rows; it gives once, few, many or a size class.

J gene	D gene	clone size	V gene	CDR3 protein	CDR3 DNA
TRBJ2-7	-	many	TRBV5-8	CASSLGGLGKQYF	TGTGCCAGCAGCTTGGGAGGGCTGGGTAAGCAGTACTTC
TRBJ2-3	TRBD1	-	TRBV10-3	CAIRTTQGQRIPDTHYF	TGTGCCATCAGGACGACCCAGGGACAGCGTATCCCAGATACGCACTACTTT
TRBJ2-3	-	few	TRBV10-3	CAISTAGQSSTDTQYF	TGTGCCATCAGCACGGCGGGACAGTCTAGCACAGATACGCAGTATTTT
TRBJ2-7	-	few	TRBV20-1	CSARNRASSYEQYF	TGCAGTGCTAGGAACAGGGCCAGCTCCTACGAGCAGTACTTC
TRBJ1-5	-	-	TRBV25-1	CASSETSNQPQHF	TGTGCCAGCAGTGAAACTAGCAATCAGCCCCAGCATTTT
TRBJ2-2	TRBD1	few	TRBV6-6	CASSPGQGLATGELFF	TGTGCCAGCTCGCCCGGACAGGGGTTGGCCACCGGGGAGCTGTTTTTT
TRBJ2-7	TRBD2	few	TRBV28	CASIRREGVGEQYF	TGTGCCAGCATAAGGCGGGAGGGGGTTGGCGAGCAGTACTTC
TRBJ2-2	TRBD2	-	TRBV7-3	CASSRLAGHNTGELFF	TGTGCCAGCAGCCGACTAGCGGGACACAACACCGGGGAGCTGTTTTTT
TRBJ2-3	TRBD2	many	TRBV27	CASNSFRLAGTDTQYF	TGTGCCAGCAATTCGTTTCGACTAGCGGGGACAGATACGCAGTATTTT
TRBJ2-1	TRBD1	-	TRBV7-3	CASSFRGRGNEQFF	TGTGCCAGCAGCTTTAGGGGGCGCGGGAATGAGCAGTTCTTC
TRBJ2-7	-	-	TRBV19	CASRDQRTYEQYF	TGTGCCAGTAGGGACCAGCGGACCTACGAGCAGTACTTC
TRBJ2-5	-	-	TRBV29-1	CSVEKETQYF	TGCAGCGTCGAAAAAGAGACCCAGTACTTC
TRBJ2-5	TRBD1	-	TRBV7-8	CASSYGGQGRRETQYF	TGTGCCAGCAGTTACGGGGGACAGGGAAGAAGAGAGACCCAGTACTTC
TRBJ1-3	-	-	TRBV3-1	CASSQEGIFGNAIYF	TGTGCCAGCAGCCAAGAGGGGATATTTGGAAACGCCATATATTTT
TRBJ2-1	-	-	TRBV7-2	CAGSLVGYNEQFF	TGTGCCGGCAGCTTAGTGGGCTACAATGAGCAGTTCTTC
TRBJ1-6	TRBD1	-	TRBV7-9	CASSSGTGGITPLHF	TGTGCCAGCAGCTCAGGGACAGGGGGCATCACACCCCTCCACTTT
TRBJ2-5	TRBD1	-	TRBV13	CASSLGTPGQGQSQETQYF	TGTGCCAGCAGCTTAGGCACACCGGGACAGGGACAATCCCAAGAGACCCAGTACTTC
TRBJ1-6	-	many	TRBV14	CASSQDAGVNSPLHF	TGTGCCAGCAGCCAAGATGCAGGGGTAAATTCACCCCTCCACTTT
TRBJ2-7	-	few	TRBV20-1	CSARPEAYEQYF	TGCAGTGCTAGACCCGAGGCCTACGAGCAGTACTTC
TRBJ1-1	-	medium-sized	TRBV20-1	CSARPTPRAFF	TGCAGTGCTAGACCCACCCCCAGAGCTTTCTTT
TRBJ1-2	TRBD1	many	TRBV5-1	CASSLALGDRVQGYTF	TGCGCCAGCAGCTTGGCTCTTGGGGACAGGGTGCAGGGCTACACCTTC
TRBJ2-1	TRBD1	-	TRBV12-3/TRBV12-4	CASSSYDRECGDEQFF	TGTGCCAGCAGTTCTTACGACAGGGAGTGCGGCGATGAGCAGTTCTTC
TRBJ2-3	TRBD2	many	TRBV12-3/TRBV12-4	CASSPNSGPSTDTQYF	TGTGCCAGCAGTCCAAATAGCGGGCCAAGCACAGATACGCAGTATTTT
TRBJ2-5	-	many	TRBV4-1	CASSQDRLGSQETQYF	TGCGCCAGCAGCCAAGATCGATTGGGCAGCCAAGAGACCCAGTACTTC
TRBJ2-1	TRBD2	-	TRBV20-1	CSARAGTSGNSYNEQFF	TGCAGTGCTAGAGCCGGGACTAGCGGAAATTCCTACAATGAGCAGTTCTTC
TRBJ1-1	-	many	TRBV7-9	CASSLEVAGEAFF	TGTGCCAGCAGCTTAGAGGTAGCGGGTGAAGCTTTCTTT
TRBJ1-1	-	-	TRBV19	CASSISTGTEAFF	TGTGCCAGTAGTATTAGTACGGGCACTGAAGCTTTCTTT
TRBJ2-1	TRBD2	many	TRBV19	CASAPAGGPNNEQFF	TGTGCCAGCGCTCCGGCGGGGGGGCCCAACAATGAGCAGTTCTTC
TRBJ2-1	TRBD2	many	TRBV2	CASRLAGVYNEQFF	TGTGCCAGCAGGTTAGCGGGGGTGTACAATGAGCAGTTCTTC